The rows below give T cell receptor beta chains drawn from one sample of a study of shared clonotypes between healthy human individuals. The assay was immunoSEQ multiplex PCR, and TCRdb's table has in-frame clones only and misses some. The sample carries around 2.3 million clones, approximately 96% recorded once. The sample was naive CD4+ T cells sorted from blood. The receptor set was obtained from a man younger than 35 in good health. Both conserved end residues are part of each CDR3. The D gene is left open where the match is weak. Expanded clones get a size class; other rows say once, few or many, or leave the size out.

J | V | D | length | size | CDR3 | DNA
TRBJ2-7 | TRBV6-5 | - | 14 | - | CASSSGRGRDEQYF | TGTGCCAGCAGCTCCGGACGGGGACGCGACGAGCAGTACTTC
TRBJ2-5 | TRBV5-4 | - | 15 | - | CASSQGGGARETQYF | TGTGCCAGCAGCCAAGGAGGGGGGGCCCGGGAGACCCAGTACTTC
TRBJ2-6 | TRBV25-1 | - | 14 | once | CASSRDSGANVLTF | TGTGCCAGCAGCAGGGACTCTGGGGCCAACGTCCTGACTTTC
TRBJ2-3 | TRBV7-9 | - | 10 | - | CASNGDTQYF | TGTGCCAGCAACGGGGATACGCAGTATTTT
TRBJ1-2 | TRBV6-6 | TRBD1 | 14 | - | CASSRPTGAYGYTF | TGTGCCAGCAGTCGACCGACAGGGGCCTATGGCTACACCTTC
TRBJ2-2 | TRBV10-2 | - | 15 | once | CASSEPSSSTGELFF | TGCGCCAGCAGTGAACCTAGTAGTAGCACCGGGGAGCTGTTTTTT
TRBJ1-1 | TRBV7-2 | - | 14 | - | CASSLGVLETEAFF | TGTGCCAGCAGCTTAGGGGTGTTGGAGACTGAAGCTTTCTTT
TRBJ2-5 | TRBV12-5 | TRBD2 | 15 | - | CASSEGAGGRETQYF | TGTGCTAGTAGTGAGGGAGCGGGGGGGCGAGAGACCCAGTACTTC
TRBJ2-2 | TRBV11-1 | - | 14 | - | CASSLGLPPGELFF | TGTGCCAGCAGCTTAGGACTACCCCCAGGGGAGCTGTTTTTT
TRBJ1-5 | TRBV6-6 | - | 15 | - | CASTPTGTSNQPQHF | TGTGCCAGCACACCCACAGGTACCAGCAATCAGCCCCAGCATTTT
TRBJ2-7 | TRBV7-2 | - | 16 | - | CASSLAPSGSSYEQYF | TGTGCCAGCAGCTTAGCGCCCAGCGGGTCTTCCTACGAGCAGTACTTC
TRBJ1-5 | TRBV2 | - | 16 | - | CASSERDYYSNQPQHF | TGTGCCAGCAGTGAAAGGGACTATTATAGCAATCAGCCCCAGCATTTT
TRBJ2-7 | TRBV18 | TRBD1 | 14 | - | CASSPGTGRWEQYF | TGTGCCAGCTCACCGGGGACAGGGAGGTGGGAGCAGTACTTC
TRBJ2-7 | TRBV7-9 | TRBD2 | 13 | - | CASSPRLAYEQYF | TGTGCCAGCAGCCCACGACTAGCGTACGAGCAGTACTTC
TRBJ1-2 | TRBV5-1 | - | 14 | - | CASSLEGGNYGYTF | TGCGCCAGCAGCTTGGAGGGGGGCAACTATGGCTACACCTTC
TRBJ1-3 | TRBV30 | - | 15 | - | CAWSELRGRGNTIYF | TGTGCCTGGAGTGAACTCAGGGGTCGTGGAAACACCATATATTTT
TRBJ2-6 | TRBV11-2 | - | 13 | - | CASSFSGANVLTF | TGTGCCAGCAGCTTTTCTGGGGCCAACGTCCTGACTTTC